The present T cell receptor (beta chain) was sequenced within a study of shared clonotypes between healthy human individuals. Study-wide results and limits: Large depth notwithstanding, sorted-subset sequencing proved incomplete by rarefaction. Non-shared clonotypes had lower generation probabilities than clonotypes shared by all four sorted-subset donors.

CDR3 length: 19 amino acids. V lost 5 bases, J lost 0 bases, and 13 bases stayed unmatched. CDR1 is MNHEY, CDR2 SMNVEV, per germline (reference sequence). Notes on this clone: Its antigen remains unidentified.

Measured with immunoSEQ multiplex PCR; TCRdb has only the in-frame clones, and not every one. The data show around 2.3 million clones, under 97% seen once. The chain combines TRBV27 with TRBJ2-1; 10 bases agree with TRBD2. The sequence was obtained from a man younger than 35 in good health. Sequences were obtained from naive CD4+ T cells sorted from blood. Subset: CD45RA+ positively selected. The CDR3 DNA reads TGTGCCAGCAGTCACTCTCTAGCGGGGGTACCCAGCTCCTACAATGAGCAGTTCTTC. Translated: CASSHSLAGVPSSYNEQFF.